The source of this T cell receptor beta chain is a study of cytomegalovirus exposure and HLA in healthy donors. As for the study in general: Around 180 million T cells yielded over 90 million unique TCR beta sequences in earlier analysis.

The ends were cut back, 3 bases at V and 7 bases at J, with 9 bases in the middle. CDR1 is SNHLY and CDR2 is FYNNEI in the germline V gene. The CDR3 contains 12 residues. This PCR relied on a set of 60 Vbeta primers and 13 Jbeta primers. Using immunoSEQ multiplex PCR, the repertoire was profiled, and TCRdb retains in-frame clones only, with some absent. There are roughly 200,000 clones in the sample; around 80% occur only once, and roughly 0.66% lies in the top ten. Sequenced sample: PBMCs. The TCR comes from a boy under 10 years old in good health and CMV-seronegative. V usage is TRBV2 and J usage is TRBJ1-2, with D uncertain. The CDR3 sequence is CASSERFGGYTF. The CDR3 bases are TGTGCCAGCAGTGAGCGGTTTGGTGGCTACACCTTC.